This passage covers 2 T cell receptor beta chains from one sample sequenced in a study of radiation and T cells in renal cell carcinoma. This table comes from immunoSEQ multiplex PCR, and its TCRdb copy is limited to in-frame clones, with some not included. The data show tens of thousands of clones, roughly 80% seen once. Sample time point: blood 4 weeks post-SBRT, at nephrectomy. Treatment defined: 15 Gy SBRT to primary tumor, nephrectomy 4 weeks later. Source: blood, taken from a patient whose treatment included radiotherapy and nephrectomy. Receptors were obtained from an older woman with renal cell carcinoma.

The chain uses TRBV6-6 and TRBJ2-7, with 8 bases matching TRBD1. Germline loops: CDR1 MNHNY, CDR2 SVGAGI (reference sequence). CDR3 size: 14 residues. Trimming took 6 bases from V and 1 from J; bases not matched to a gene: 5. Here the CDR3 DNA reads TGTGCCAGCAGGTTGGGACAGGTGTCCTACGAGCAGTACTTC. The encoded protein is CASRLGQVSYEQYF.

This clone was seen more than once but under ten times. CDR3 DNA sequence: TGTGCCAGCAGCCTCCGACACATAGAGGGTGAGCAGTTCTTC. It is translated as CASSLRHIEGEQFF. The V and J genes are TRBV11-2 and TRBJ2-1; weak D call: TRBD2 (5 bases). The CDR3 spans 14 residues. The germline V gene encodes CDR1 SGHAT and CDR2 FQNNGV. V was shortened by 5 bases and J by 9 bases, with 17 bases between the two germline ends. Full variable domain (remainder filled in from reference TRBV11-2 and TRBJ2-1): EAGVAQSPRYKIIEKRQSVAFWCNPISGHATLYWYQQILGQGPKLLIQFQNNGVVDDSQLPKDRFSAERLKGVDSTLKIQPAKLEDSAVYLCASSLRHIEGEQFFGPGTRLTVL.